This T cell receptor beta chain originates from a study of liver allograft versus peripheral blood T cells. For the study at large: Blood and transplanted-liver T cell receptor repertoires from recipients were compared.

TCRdb used MiXCR to reprocess the reads, holding one entry per CDR3 protein. This sample has roughly 10,000 distinct CDR3 sequences, with around 18% found just once. This clonotype is termed medium-sized. The CDR3 covers 16 residues. Per germline, CDR1 MNHEY and CDR2 SVGEGT. V shed 2 bases and J 5 bases; nucleotides not matched to a gene: 11. The chain combines TRBV6-2 or TRBV6-3 with TRBJ1-1; TRBD1 agrees at 7 bases. This TCR was recovered from a human patient who had a liver transplant. Some T cells may trace back to the graft donor. CDR3 amino acids: CASSYTRDRDITEAFF. The CDR3 region has the DNA TGTGCCAGCAGTTACACTAGGGACAGAGACATTACTGAAGCTTTCTTT.